A selection of T cell receptor beta chains follows, all from one sample in a study of blood T cell repertoires in COVID-19. TCRdb's copy holds only in-frame clones and misses some; the assay was immunoSEQ multiplex PCR. The data hold hundreds of thousands of clones, with 83% observed a single time. Sequencing used peripheral blood. The receptor source for this set is a woman aged 30 to 39 with COVID-19, enrolled during active disease. Each CDR3 is given with its conserved first and last residue. The D gene is left open where the match is weak. Clone size is stated in some rows and not others, as once, few, many or a class when expanded.

>NA|TRBV4-3|TRBJ2-5|NA
TGCGCCAGCAGCCAAGACTCACGGGCAGGGGCCGGAGAGACCCAGTACTTC
CASSQDSRAGAGETQYF
>NA|TRBV3-1/TRBV3-2|TRBJ1-1|NA
TGTGCCAGCAGCCAAAGGCGGAGCCTTGGCACTGAAGCTTTCTTT
CASSQRRSLGTEAFF
>NA|TRBV20-1|TRBJ1-2|NA
TGCAGTGCTAGACAGGGGTATGGCTACACCTTC
CSARQGYGYTF
>NA|TRBV7-2|TRBJ2-3|TRBD2
TGTGCCAGCAGCTTTTTTCTAGCGGGAGCGGATACGCAGTATTTT
CASSFFLAGADTQYF
>once|TRBV28|TRBJ1-6|TRBD1
TGTGCCAGCAGTACCAGGACAGGGGGCGATAATTCACCCCTCCACTTT
CASSTRTGGDNSPLHF
>few|TRBV10-3|TRBJ2-4|NA
TGTGCCATCAGTGACACTTTAGCCAAAAACATTCAGTACTTC
CAISDTLAKNIQYF
>NA|TRBV7-2|TRBJ1-1|NA
TGTGCCAGCAGCTTGGGTTTGGGGGCAGCCACTGAAGCTTTCTTT
CASSLGLGAATEAFF
>NA|TRBV30|TRBJ1-6|TRBD1
TGTGCCTGTACGCAGGGGGCGGGATCACCCCTCCACTTT
CACTQGAGSPLHF
>NA|TRBV29-1|TRBJ1-2|NA
TGCAGCGTTGAAGCGTGGAGGGCGGAGGTTGAGTATGGCTACACCTTC
CSVEAWRAEVEYGYTF
>NA|TRBV20-1|TRBJ1-2|TRBD1
TGCAGCGGACAGGGGGACTATGGCTACACCTTC
CSGQGDYGYTF
>NA|TRBV6-2/TRBV6-3|TRBJ1-5|NA
TGTGCCAGCAGTAGCTCCGGGGGGGCAGGTCGGCCCCAGCATTTT
CASSSSGGAGRPQHF
>NA|TRBV5-6|TRBJ2-7|NA
TGTGCCAGCAGCTTAGGGACTGACTACGAGCAGTACTTC
CASSLGTDYEQYF
>once|TRBV28|TRBJ1-1|NA
TGTGCCAGCAAAGGCAGGCCCCTCGTTTTACATGAAGCTTTCTTT
CASKGRPLVLHEAFF
>NA|TRBV7-9|TRBJ2-7|NA
TGTGCCAGCAGCTTAGAGAGTACCCGCTACGAGCAGTACTTC
CASSLESTRYEQYF
>once|TRBV28|TRBJ1-1|NA
TGTGCCAGCAGTTGGGGCGACAGGAACACTGAAGCTTTCTTT
CASSWGDRNTEAFF
>NA|TRBV28|TRBJ1-1|NA
TGTGCCAGCAGTCCCCTACAGGGTGGGGTAGAAAAAGCTTTCTTT
CASSPLQGGVEKAFF
>many|TRBV19|TRBJ1-5|NA
TGTGCCAGTAGTATCGGACACCCGATGTCCCAGCATTTT
CASSIGHPMSQHF
>NA|TRBV6-2/TRBV6-3|TRBJ1-6|NA
TGTGCCAGCAGTTCCGTTAATTCACCCCTCCACTTT
CASSSVNSPLHF
>NA|TRBV9|TRBJ1-2|TRBD1
TGTGCCAGCAGCGGAATGCCCGGGACAGGGACCCGATATGGCTACACCTTC
CASSGMPGTGTRYGYTF
>NA|TRBV6-5|TRBJ1-4|TRBD1
TGTGCCAGCAGGGGGACAGGGGCAACTAATGAAAAACTGTTTTTT
CASRGTGATNEKLFF
>NA|TRBV9|TRBJ1-2|NA
TGTGCCAGCAGCCCGAATCAGGCAGAGTATGGCTACACCTTC
CASSPNQAEYGYTF
>NA|TRBV12-3/TRBV12-4|TRBJ2-7|NA
TGTGCCAGCCAACGAGGCGGCTACGAGCAGTACTTC
CASQRGGYEQYF
>NA|TRBV4-1|TRBJ2-1|TRBD2
TGCGCCAGCAGCCGGCTAACGGGACTAGCGGGATCCTCCCTCTCCTACAATGAGCAGTTCTTC
CASSRLTGLAGSSLSYNEQFF
>NA|TRBV3-1/TRBV3-2|TRBJ2-3|TRBD1
TGTGCCAGCAGCCTCGGACAGGGGGAAACAGATACGCAGTATTTT
CASSLGQGETDTQYF
>once|TRBV5-1|TRBJ2-5|NA
TGCGCCAGCAGCTTTCAGGGTCTACAAGAGACCCAGTACTTC
CASSFQGLQETQYF
>NA|TRBV9|TRBJ2-7|NA
TGTGCCAGCGGCCCGGACAGCACCTACGAGCAGTACTTC
CASGPDSTYEQYF
>NA|TRBV6-2/TRBV6-3|TRBJ2-5|NA
TGTGCCAGCAGCCCTCCTCCGGGCCGGGGGCAAGAGACCCAGTACTTC
CASSPPPGRGQETQYF
>NA|TRBV5-1|TRBJ1-1|NA
TGCGCCAGCAGCTTACGACAGAACACTGAAGCTTTCTTT
CASSLRQNTEAFF